These 27 T cell receptor beta chains were sequenced from one sample in a study of T cell responses to AZD1222 COVID-19 vaccine. The protocol was immunoSEQ multiplex PCR, while the TCRdb copy is restricted to in-frame clones and leaves out a portion. This sample has 80,000 to 90,000 clones, with over 75% found just once. Sequencing was performed on peripheral blood, taken 28 days after the second AZD1222 dose. These receptors were obtained from an adult who received the AZD1222 COVID-19 vaccine.

CDR3 nucleotides: TGTGCCAGCTCCTCCGAAGCCTACGAGCAGTACTTC. Its protein product is CASSSEAYEQYF. The chain links TRBV18 to TRBJ2-7, with D hard to call. Germline CDR1 KGHSH, CDR2 LQKENI. The CDR3 has 12 amino acids. The V gene lost 6 bases and the J gene lost 2 bases, with 8 bases spanning the gap.

V gene TRBV7-3 combines with J gene TRBJ2-3; D is ambiguous. V lost 4 bases and J lost 6, with 11 bases in between. This CDR3 has 13 amino acids. Germline V gives CDR1 SGHTA, CDR2 FQGTGA. The CDR3 region has the DNA TGTGCCAGCAGCTCCAGTTCCCCCGATACGCAGTATTTT. As protein: CASSSSSPDTQYF. The full variable domain, in which reference TRBV7-3 and TRBJ2-3 provide the parts outside the CDR3, is GAGVSQTPSNKVTEKGKYVELRCDPISGHTALYWYRQSLGQGPEFLIYFQGTGAADDSGLPNDRFFAVRPEGSVSTLKIQRTERGDSAVYLCASSSSSPDTQYFGPGTRLTVL.

The chain combines TRBV7-9 with TRBJ2-3; 7 bases line up with TRBD2. The CDR3 consists of 14 residues. Germline V gene lookup returns CDR1 SEHNR and CDR2 FQNEAQ (reference sequence). Trimming took 5 bases from V and 10 from J; bases not matched to a gene: 12. The DNA for the CDR3 is TGTGCCAGCAGCCCTATTCTGGGACTAAAGGCGCAGTATTTT. This translates into CASSPILGLKAQYF.

This chain connects TRBV12-5 to TRBJ2-1, with D tentatively TRBD2 (7 bases). Trimming removed 6 bases at V and 7 bases at J, with 19 bases between. The CDR3 is made up of 15 amino acids. Germline assignment: CDR1 LGHNT and CDR2 FRNRAP. In DNA, the CDR3 is TGTGCTAGTGGGGGAGGGGGAAAAGGTTTAAATGAGCAGTTCTTC. Amino acids: CASGGGGKGLNEQFF.

In regard to this clone: A junction boundary mismatches the germline segment, possibly from a read error. The rearrangement uses TRBV7-9 and TRBJ2-7; 7 bases are a match to TRBD1. CDR3 length: 12 amino acids. The germline V gene encodes CDR1 SEHNR and CDR2 FQNEAQ (reference sequence). The CDR3 nucleotides are TGTGCCATCACCCCCCGAGGGGGCGAGAAGTACTTC. Encoded protein: CAITPRGGEKYF.

This chain links TRBV7-3 with TRBJ2-2, with D unclear. The V end lost 3 bases, the J end lost 4 bases, and 12 bases lay between the germline ends. CDR3 length equals 15 residues. Germline assignment: CDR1 SGHTA and CDR2 FQGTGA. In DNA form, the CDR3 reads TGTGCCAGCAGCTTTAGCCACTCGGGCACCGGGGAGCTGTTTTTT. Translation: CASSFSHSGTGELFF.

CDR3 amino acids: CASSVEPGLGGNSPLHF. The CDR3 nucleotides read TGTGCCAGCAGCGTAGAACCCGGCCTGGGGGGTAATTCACCCCTCCACTTT. This chain joins TRBV9 and TRBJ1-6; maybe TRBD1 (5 bases). Germline CDR1 SGDLS, CDR2 YYNGEE. The CDR3 has 17 amino acids. Deletions cut 0 bases from V and 6 bases from J, with 16 bases between.

CDR3 amino acids: CASSPGVGTEAFF. For the CDR3, the DNA is TGTGCCAGCTCACCAGGGGTAGGGACTGAAGCTTTCTTT. This chain joins TRBV18 and TRBJ1-1; the D is unclear. Per the germline V gene, CDR1 is KGHSH and CDR2 is LQKENI. With 2 bases removed from V and 5 bases from J, the gap between germline ends came to 9 bases. The CDR3 consists of 13 residues. The full variable domain, its missing parts supplied by reference TRBV18 and TRBJ1-1, is NAGVMQNPRHLVRRRGQEARLRCSPMKGHSHVYWYRQLPEEGLKFMVYLQKENIIDESGMPKERFSAEFPKEGPSILRIQQVVRGDSAAYFCASSPGVGTEAFFGQGTRLTVV.

The CDR3 here is CATSRGWSLNTEAFF. The CDR3 DNA reads TGTGCCACCAGCAGAGGATGGAGCTTAAACACTGAAGCTTTCTTT. The chain has TRBV15 and TRBJ1-1; D call uncertain. The CDR3 runs to 15 residues. Trimming removed 1 base at V and 2 bases at J, with 11 bases between. Germline CDR1 LNHNV, CDR2 YYDKDF (reference sequence).

The chain combines TRBV2 with TRBJ1-6, with 8 bases fitting TRBD1. V dropped 4 bases and J dropped 8; count of bases not matched to a gene: 4. Germline CDR1 is SNHLY and CDR2 is FYNNEI. CDR3 length: 14 amino acids. The CDR3 DNA sequence: TGTGCCAGCAGTGTCGACAGGGGTGATTCACCCCTCCACTTT. Protein product: CASSVDRGDSPLHF.

The V gene is TRBV28, the J gene TRBJ2-7; 9 bases agree with TRBD1. J was trimmed by 6 bases and V by 6 bases; bases with no gene match: 9. The germline CDR1 and CDR2 sequences are MDHEN and SYDVKM. The CDR3 loop spans 14 amino acids. The CDR3 spells CASSTPGTGSEQYF. CDR3 DNA sequence: TGTGCCAGCAGCACCCCCGGGACAGGGTCCGAGCAGTACTTC.

The rearrangement uses TRBV18 and TRBJ1-1; 7 bases align to TRBD1. This CDR3 region has 13 residues. Germline values: CDR1 KGHSH, CDR2 LQKENI. Trimming took 1 base from V and 8 from J; bases not matched to a gene: 4. The CDR3 here is CASSPLQGYEAFF. CDR3 DNA: TGTGCCAGCTCACCACTACAGGGGTACGAAGCTTTCTTT. Variable domain in full (rest from reference TRBV18 and TRBJ1-1): NAGVMQNPRHLVRRRGQEARLRCSPMKGHSHVYWYRQLPEEGLKFMVYLQKENIIDESGMPKERFSAEFPKEGPSILRIQQVVRGDSAAYFCASSPLQGYEAFFGQGTRLTVV.

This chain links TRBV7-9 with TRBJ1-1; D gene unclear. Trimming removed 2 bases at V and 7 bases at J, with 11 bases between. Germline loops: CDR1 SEHNR, CDR2 FQNEAQ (reference sequence). The CDR3 covers 13 residues. The CDR3 is CASSLLSGIEAFF. The CDR3 nucleotides read TGTGCCAGCAGCTTACTATCCGGCATTGAAGCTTTCTTT.

The chain couples TRBV12-3 or TRBV12-4 to TRBJ1-5; D not certain. With 2 bases removed from V and 7 bases from J, the gap between germline ends came to 9 bases. CDR3 size: 13 residues. CDR3 sequence (DNA): TGTGCCAGCAGTTTACAGGTGGGGCAGCCCCAGCATTTT. It is translated as CASSLQVGQPQHF.

This chain connects TRBV11-2 to TRBJ2-5; 7 bases are shared with TRBD2. CDR1 SGHAT and CDR2 FQNNGV come from the germline V gene. V lost 5 bases to trimming and J lost 2 bases; unmatched junction nucleotides: 14. There are 17 residues in the CDR3. The CDR3, as DNA: TGTGCCAGCAGCACGAGGCCCAGCGGGGAACTTCAAGAGACCCAGTACTTC. Translation: CASSTRPSGELQETQYF.

V usage is TRBV7-6 and J usage is TRBJ2-2; D gene uncertain. V shed 5 bases and J shed 0 bases, with 16 bases lying between them. The CDR3 totals 17 residues. Germline V gene data show CDR1 as SGHVS and CDR2 as FNYEAQ. CDR3 in DNA: TGTGCCAGCAGCCTAAGCGTACCCCAGCCGAACACCGGGGAGCTGTTTTTT. Its translation: CASSLSVPQPNTGELFF.

CDR3 sequence (DNA): TGCGCCAGCAGCTTGCACCGAGGGGATGAGCAGTTCTTC. It yields the protein CASSLHRGDEQFF. The rearrangement uses TRBV5-1 and TRBJ2-1; tentatively, D is TRBD1 or TRBD2 (5 bases each). CDR1 SGHRS and CDR2 YFSETQ come from the germline V gene. V lost 1 base and J 8 bases, leaving 10 bases between the germline ends. The CDR3 sequence is 13 residues long.

This clone appeared a few times. V and J are TRBV28 and TRBJ2-7, with D uncertain. Germline CDR1 MDHEN, CDR2 SYDVKM. Deletions cut 5 bases from V and 2 bases from J, with 10 bases between. The CDR3 runs to 13 residues. The CDR3 sequence is CASSSRITYEQYF. The CDR3 nucleotides are TGTGCCAGCAGTAGCAGGATAACCTACGAGCAGTACTTC.

V gene TRBV10-3 combines with J gene TRBJ1-3; D is unclear. The CDR3 contains 15 residues. With 6 bases removed from V and 0 bases from J, the gap between germline ends came to 12 bases. Germline V gene lookup returns CDR1 ENHRY and CDR2 SYGVKD. The DNA for the CDR3 is TGTGCCATCAGGACCGACCGCATCTCTGGAAACACCATATATTTT. It encodes CAIRTDRISGNTIYF.

The rearrangement uses TRBV28 and TRBJ1-6; D is possibly TRBD1 (5 bases). The length of the CDR3 is 14 residues. The germline gives CDR1 MDHEN, CDR2 SYDVKM. V lost 4 bases and J 10 bases, leaving 14 bases between the germline ends. The CDR3 DNA follows: TGTGCCAGCAGTTGGGGGGAAGGGCAGTCACCCCTCCACTTT. Amino acid sequence: CASSWGEGQSPLHF. The full variable domain, in which reference TRBV28 and TRBJ1-6 provide the parts outside the CDR3, is DVKVTQSSRYLVKRTGEKVFLECVQDMDHENMFWYRQDPGLGLRLIYFSYDVKMKEKGDIPEGYSVSREKKERFSLILESASTNQTSMYLCASSWGEGQSPLHFGNGTRLTVT.

V gene TRBV4-1 combines with J gene TRBJ1-2; tentative D call: TRBD1 (6 bases). V was clipped by 0 bases and J by 3 bases, with 11 bases between them. The CDR3 has 15 amino acids. Germline CDR1 reads MGHRA; CDR2 reads YSYEKL. CDR3 sequence: CASSQDGGLHYGYTF. The CDR3 nucleotides are TGCGCCAGCAGCCAAGATGGGGGGCTTCACTATGGCTACACCTTC.

The V gene is TRBV6-2 or TRBV6-3, the J gene TRBJ1-2, with D perhaps matching TRBD1 (6 bases). Germline-derived CDR1 and CDR2 are MNHEY and SVGEGT. The V and J ends lost 2 bases and 3 bases respectively, with 16 bases between them. The CDR3 runs 16 residues. The CDR3 is CASSYVGGGQDYGYTF. In nucleotides, the CDR3 is TGTGCCAGCAGTTACGTCGGGGGGGGCCAGGACTATGGCTACACCTTC.

The chain links TRBV7-2 to TRBJ2-7; unclear D gene. This CDR3 spans 12 amino acids. CDR1 and CDR2 (germline): SGHTA, FQGNSA. The V end was cut by 0 bases, the J end by 2 bases, with 2 bases between. The CDR3, as DNA: TGTGCCAGCAGCTTAGCCACCTACGAGCAGTACTTC. It specifies CASSLATYEQYF.

The chain couples TRBV18 to TRBJ1-4; 7 nucleotides line up with TRBD1. Germline CDR1 and CDR2: KGHSH and LQKENI. The junction had 6 bases not matched to a gene; V was cut back by 3 bases and J by 8 bases. CDR3 size: 14 residues. Here the CDR3 reads CASSPGQTGEKLFF. The DNA for the CDR3 is TGTGCCAGCTCACCTGGCCAGACAGGGGAAAAACTGTTTTTT.

This clone appeared a single time. The V gene is TRBV7-9, the J gene TRBJ1-1; D gene unclear. This CDR3 is built from 13 residues. Germline CDR1 SEHNR, CDR2 FQNEAQ (reference sequence). Trimming left V 1 base short and J 1 base short, with 4 bases between. The CDR3 coding sequence is TGTGCCAGCAGCTTAGTCTGGAACACTGAAGCTTTCTTT. Translating gives CASSLVWNTEAFF.

This clone has only a few counts. A read error may produce the germline difference seen at one junction end. The V call is TRBV19, the J call TRBJ1-1; 10 positions match TRBD1. CDR1 LNHDA and CDR2 SQIVND come from the germline V gene (reference sequence). The CDR3 extends over 13 amino acids. CDR3 residues: CASSISGTGVHSF. In DNA, the CDR3 is TGTGCCAGTAGTATATCCGGGACAGGGGTCCATTCCTTT.

The chain carries TRBV4-1 and TRBJ2-5; TRBD1 matches 7 bases. V dropped 1 base and J dropped 3; count of bases not matched to a gene: 2. The CDR3 consists of 14 residues. Germline values: CDR1 MGHRA, CDR2 YSYEKL. The chain's CDR3 is CASSQATGKETQYF. CDR3 DNA: TGCGCCAGCAGCCAAGCGACAGGGAAAGAGACCCAGTACTTC.